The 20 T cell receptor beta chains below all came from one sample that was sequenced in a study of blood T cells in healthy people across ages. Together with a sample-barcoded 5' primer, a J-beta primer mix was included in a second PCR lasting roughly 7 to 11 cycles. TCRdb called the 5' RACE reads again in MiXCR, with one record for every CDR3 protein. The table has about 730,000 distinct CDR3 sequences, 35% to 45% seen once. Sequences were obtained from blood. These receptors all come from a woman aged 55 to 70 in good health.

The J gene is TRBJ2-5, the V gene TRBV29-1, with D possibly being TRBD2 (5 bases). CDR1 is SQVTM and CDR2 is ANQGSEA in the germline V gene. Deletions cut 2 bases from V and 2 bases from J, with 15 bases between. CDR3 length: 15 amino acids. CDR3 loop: CSVERVGGPQETQYF. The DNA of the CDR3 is TGCAGCGTTGAAAGGGTCGGAGGCCCTCAAGAGACCCAGTACTTC.

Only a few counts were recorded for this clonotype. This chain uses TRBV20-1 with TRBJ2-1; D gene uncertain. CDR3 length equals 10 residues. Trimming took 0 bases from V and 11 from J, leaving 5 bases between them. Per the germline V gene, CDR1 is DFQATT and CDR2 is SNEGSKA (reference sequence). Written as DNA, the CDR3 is TGCAGTGCTAGAGATGGTCAGCAGTTCTTC. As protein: CSARDGQQFF.

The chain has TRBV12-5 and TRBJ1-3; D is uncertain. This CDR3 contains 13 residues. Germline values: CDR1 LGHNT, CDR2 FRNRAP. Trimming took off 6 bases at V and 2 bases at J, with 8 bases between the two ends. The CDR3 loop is CASGGRAGNTIYF. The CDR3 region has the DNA TGTGCTAGTGGCGGGAGAGCTGGAAACACCATATATTTT.

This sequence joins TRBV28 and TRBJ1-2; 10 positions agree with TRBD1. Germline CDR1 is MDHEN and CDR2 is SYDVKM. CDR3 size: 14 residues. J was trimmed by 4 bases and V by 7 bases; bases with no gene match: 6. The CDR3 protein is CASTGTGVGYGYTF. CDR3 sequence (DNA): TGTGCCAGCACTGGGACAGGGGTCGGCTATGGCTACACCTTC.

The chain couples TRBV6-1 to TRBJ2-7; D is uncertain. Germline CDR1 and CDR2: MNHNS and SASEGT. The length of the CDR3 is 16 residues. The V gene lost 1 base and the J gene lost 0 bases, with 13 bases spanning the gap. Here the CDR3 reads CASSEEAALRSYEQYF. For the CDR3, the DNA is TGTGCCAGCAGTGAAGAGGCTGCACTGCGCTCCTACGAGCAGTACTTC.

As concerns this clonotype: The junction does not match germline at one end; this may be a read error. The chain's CDR3 is CTSSAATGGSETQYF. In DNA form, the CDR3 reads TGTACCAGCAGTGCGGCGACAGGGGGGTCAGAGACCCAGTACTTC. The V gene is TRBV25-1, the J gene TRBJ2-5; 9 bases agree with TRBD1. This CDR3 spans 15 amino acids. Germline V CDR1 and CDR2: MGHDK, SYGVNS.

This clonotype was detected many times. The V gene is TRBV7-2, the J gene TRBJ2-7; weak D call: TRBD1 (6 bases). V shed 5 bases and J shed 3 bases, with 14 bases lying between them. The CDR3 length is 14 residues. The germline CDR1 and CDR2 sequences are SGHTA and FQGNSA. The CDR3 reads CASSPRVGGYEQYF. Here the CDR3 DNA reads TGTGCCAGCAGCCCCCGGGTAGGGGGCTACGAGCAGTACTTC.

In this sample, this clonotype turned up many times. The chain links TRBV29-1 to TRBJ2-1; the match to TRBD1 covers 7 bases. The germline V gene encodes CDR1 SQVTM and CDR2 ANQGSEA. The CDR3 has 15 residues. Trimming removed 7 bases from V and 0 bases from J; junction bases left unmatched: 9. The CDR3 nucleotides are TGCAGCGCAGAAACCGGGACAGACTCCTACAATGAGCAGTTCTTC. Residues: CSAETGTDSYNEQFF.

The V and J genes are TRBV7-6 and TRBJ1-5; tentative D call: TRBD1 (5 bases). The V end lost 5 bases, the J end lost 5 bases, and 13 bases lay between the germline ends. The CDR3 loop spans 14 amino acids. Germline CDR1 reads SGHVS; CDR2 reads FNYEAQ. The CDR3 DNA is TGTGCCAGCAGCGGGGGGAGGGGTGATCAGCCCCAGCATTTT. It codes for CASSGGRGDQPQHF.

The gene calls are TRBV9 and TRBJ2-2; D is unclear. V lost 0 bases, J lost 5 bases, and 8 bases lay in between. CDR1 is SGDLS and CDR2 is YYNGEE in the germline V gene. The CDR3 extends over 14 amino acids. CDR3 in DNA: TGTGCCAGCAGCGTAGAGGGCCGGACCGGGGAGCTGTTTTTT. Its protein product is CASSVEGRTGELFF.

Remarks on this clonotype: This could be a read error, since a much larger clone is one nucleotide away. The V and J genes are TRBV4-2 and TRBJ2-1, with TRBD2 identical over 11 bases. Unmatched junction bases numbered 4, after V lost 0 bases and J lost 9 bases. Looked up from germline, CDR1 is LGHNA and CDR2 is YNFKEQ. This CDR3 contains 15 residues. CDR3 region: CASSQESSGRGEQFF. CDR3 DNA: TGTGCCAGCAGCCAAGAAAGTAGCGGGAGGGGTGAGCAGTTCTTC.

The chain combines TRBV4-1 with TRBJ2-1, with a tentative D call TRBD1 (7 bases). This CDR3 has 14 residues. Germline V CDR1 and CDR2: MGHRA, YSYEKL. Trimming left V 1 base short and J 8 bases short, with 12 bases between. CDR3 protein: CASSQGTGGDEQFF. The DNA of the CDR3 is TGCGCCAGCAGCCAAGGGACAGGAGGGGATGAGCAGTTCTTC.

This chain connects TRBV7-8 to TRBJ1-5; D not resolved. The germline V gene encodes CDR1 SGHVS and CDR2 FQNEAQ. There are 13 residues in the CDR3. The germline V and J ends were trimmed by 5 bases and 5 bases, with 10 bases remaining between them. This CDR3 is CASSPQAHQPQHF. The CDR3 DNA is TGTGCCAGCAGCCCCCAGGCGCATCAGCCCCAGCATTTT.

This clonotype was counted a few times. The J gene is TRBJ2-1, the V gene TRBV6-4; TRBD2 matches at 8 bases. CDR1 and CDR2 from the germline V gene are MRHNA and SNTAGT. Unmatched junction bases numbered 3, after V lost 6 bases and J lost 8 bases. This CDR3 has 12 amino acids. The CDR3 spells CASRSSGDEQFF. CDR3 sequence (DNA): TGTGCCAGCAGAAGTAGCGGGGATGAGCAGTTCTTC.

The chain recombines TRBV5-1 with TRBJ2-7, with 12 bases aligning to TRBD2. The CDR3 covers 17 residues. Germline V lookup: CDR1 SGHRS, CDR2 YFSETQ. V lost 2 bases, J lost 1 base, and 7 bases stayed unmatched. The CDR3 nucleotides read TGCGCCAGCAGCTTCTCTAGCGGGGGGGTTCAATCCTACGAGCAGTACTTC. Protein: CASSFSSGGVQSYEQYF.

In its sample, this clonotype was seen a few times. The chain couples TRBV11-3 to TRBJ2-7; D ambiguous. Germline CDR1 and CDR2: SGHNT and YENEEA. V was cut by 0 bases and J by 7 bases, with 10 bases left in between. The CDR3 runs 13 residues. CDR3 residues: CASSLELGNEQYF. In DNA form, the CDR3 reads TGTGCCAGCAGCTTAGAATTGGGCAATGAGCAGTACTTC.

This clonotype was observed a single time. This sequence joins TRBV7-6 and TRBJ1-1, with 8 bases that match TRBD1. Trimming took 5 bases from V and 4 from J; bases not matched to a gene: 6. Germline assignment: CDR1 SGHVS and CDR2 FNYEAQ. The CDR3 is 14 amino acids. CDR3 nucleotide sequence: TGTGCCAGCAGCAACAGGGGGTCGGGCACTGAAGCTTTCTTT. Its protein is CASSNRGSGTEAFF.

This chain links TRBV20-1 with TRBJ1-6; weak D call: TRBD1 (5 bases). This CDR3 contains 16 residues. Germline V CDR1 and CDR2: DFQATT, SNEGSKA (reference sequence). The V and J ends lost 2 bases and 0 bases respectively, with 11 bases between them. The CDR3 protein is CSARNRQSSYNSPLHF. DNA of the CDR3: TGCAGTGCTAGAAATAGACAGAGCTCCTATAATTCACCCCTCCACTTT.

For the CDR3, the DNA is TGCGCCAGCAGTGACCAGGGAGGTTACATTCAGTACTTC. Translation: CASSDQGGYIQYF. The chain couples TRBV10-2 to TRBJ2-4; a possible D gene is TRBD2 (6 bases). Trimming took 3 bases from V and 8 from J, leaving 11 bases between them. CDR3 length equals 13 residues. Per germline, CDR1 WSHSY and CDR2 SAAADI.

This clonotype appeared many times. The CDR3 is CASSQEEGAGTDTQYF. CDR3 sequence (DNA): TGTGCCAGCAGCCAAGAGGAGGGGGCCGGCACAGATACGCAGTATTTT. J is TRBJ2-3 and V is TRBV4-2, with D possibly TRBD1 on 7 matching bases. V was shortened by 0 bases and J by 1 base, with 11 bases between the two germline ends. This CDR3 is 16 amino acids long. Germline CDR1 reads LGHNA; CDR2 reads YNFKEQ.